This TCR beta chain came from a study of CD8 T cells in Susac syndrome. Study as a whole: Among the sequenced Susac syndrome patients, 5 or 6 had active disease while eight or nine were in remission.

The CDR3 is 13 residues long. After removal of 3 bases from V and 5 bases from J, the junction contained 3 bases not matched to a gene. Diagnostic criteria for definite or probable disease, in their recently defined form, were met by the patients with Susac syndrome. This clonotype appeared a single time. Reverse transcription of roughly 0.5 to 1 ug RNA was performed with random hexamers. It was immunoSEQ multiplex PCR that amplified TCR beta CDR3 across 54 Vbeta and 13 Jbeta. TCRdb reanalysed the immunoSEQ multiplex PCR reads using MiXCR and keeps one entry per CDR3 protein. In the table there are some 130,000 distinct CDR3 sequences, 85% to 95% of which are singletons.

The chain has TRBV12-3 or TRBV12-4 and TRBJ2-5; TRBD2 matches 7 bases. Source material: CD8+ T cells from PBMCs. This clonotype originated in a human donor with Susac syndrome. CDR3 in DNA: TGTGCCAGCAGTTTTGCGGGAGTGGAGACCCAGTACTTC. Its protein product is CASSFAGVETQYF.